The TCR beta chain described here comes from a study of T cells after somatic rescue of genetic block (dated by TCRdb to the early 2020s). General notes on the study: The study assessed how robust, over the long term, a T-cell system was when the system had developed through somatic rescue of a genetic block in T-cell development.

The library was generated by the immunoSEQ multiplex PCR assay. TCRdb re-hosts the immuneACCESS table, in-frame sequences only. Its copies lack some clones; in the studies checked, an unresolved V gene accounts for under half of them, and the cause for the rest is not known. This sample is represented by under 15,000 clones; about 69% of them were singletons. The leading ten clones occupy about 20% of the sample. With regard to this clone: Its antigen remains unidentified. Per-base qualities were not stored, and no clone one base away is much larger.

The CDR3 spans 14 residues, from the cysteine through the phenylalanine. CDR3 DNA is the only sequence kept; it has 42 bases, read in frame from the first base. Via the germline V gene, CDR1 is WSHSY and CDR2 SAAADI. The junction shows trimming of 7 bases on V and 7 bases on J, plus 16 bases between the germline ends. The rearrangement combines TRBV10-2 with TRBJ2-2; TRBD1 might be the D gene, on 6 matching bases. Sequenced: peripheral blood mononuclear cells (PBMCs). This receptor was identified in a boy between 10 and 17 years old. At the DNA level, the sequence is TGCGCCAGCAAAGAGGGACATGGACACGGGGAGCTGTTTTTT. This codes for CASKEGHGHGELFF.